This T cell receptor (beta chain) was captured by sequencing in a study of blood T cell repertoires in COVID-19. Study-wide context: T cells, B-cell-depleted T cells, or PBMCs provided the cDNA or gDNA that served as material.

Here immunoSEQ multiplex PCR was the method, and the copy in TCRdb shows in-frame clones only, minus some. The sample has 150,000 or so clones; around four fifths are singletons. The V and J ends lost 1 base and 5 bases, in that order; junction bases with no gene match: 6. Germline lookup yields CDR1 SGHTA and CDR2 FQGNSA. The CDR3 is 15 residues long. This clone was detected a few times. Clinical history reported by participants formed the basis on which cohorts were assigned. Two negative PCRs, clearance, or symptom resolution characterized the recovered Cohort 3 donors. This TCR was recovered from a woman between 45 and 60 years old who had recovered from COVID-19. This chain connects TRBV7-2 to TRBJ2-3, with 7 positions matching TRBD2. Sequencing used PBMCs or T cells enriched from blood (not recorded which). In DNA form, the CDR3 reads TGTGCCAGCAGCTTAGGAATCGGGAGGATAGATACGCAGTATTTT. Translated: CASSLGIGRIDTQYF.